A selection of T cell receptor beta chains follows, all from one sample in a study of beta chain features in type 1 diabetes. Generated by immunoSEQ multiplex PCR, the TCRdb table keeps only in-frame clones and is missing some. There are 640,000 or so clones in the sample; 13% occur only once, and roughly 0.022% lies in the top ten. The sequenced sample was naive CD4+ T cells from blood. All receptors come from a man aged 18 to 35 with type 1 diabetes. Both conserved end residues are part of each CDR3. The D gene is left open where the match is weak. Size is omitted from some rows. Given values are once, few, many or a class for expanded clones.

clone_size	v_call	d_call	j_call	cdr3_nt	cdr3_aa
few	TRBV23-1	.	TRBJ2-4	TGCGCCAGCAGTCCGAAACCCGGACGGATTAGAAAAAGGCCCGGGTACTTC	CASSPKPGRIRKRPGYF
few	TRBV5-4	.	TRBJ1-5	TGTGCCAGCAGCTTGACTCCGTCGGAGCCCCAGCATTTT	CASSLTPSEPQHF
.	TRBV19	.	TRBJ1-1	TGTGCCAGTAGTATAGACAGGGACACTGAAGCTTTCTTT	CASSIDRDTEAFF
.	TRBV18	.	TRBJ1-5	TGTGCCAGCTCACCTAGGGACCGGGAGCCCCAGCATTTT	CASSPRDREPQHF
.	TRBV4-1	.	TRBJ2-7	TGCGCCAGCAGCCAACCTTTACGTGGACACCCGAGGGAGCAGTACTTC	CASSQPLRGHPREQYF
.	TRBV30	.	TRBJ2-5	TGTGCCTGGGCTTGGACCCCACAAGAGACCCAGTACTTC	CAWAWTPQETQYF
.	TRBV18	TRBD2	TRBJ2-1	TGTGCCAGCTCACCAGTGGAGTTAGCGGGGGTCAATGAGCAGTTCTTC	CASSPVELAGVNEQFF
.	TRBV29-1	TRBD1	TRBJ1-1	TGCAGCGTTGAAGATCTGCCCCCCGGGACAGGTGTGTCTGAAGCTTTCTTT	CSVEDLPPGTGVSEAFF
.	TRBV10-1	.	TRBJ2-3	TGCGCCAGCAGCGCCCAAAGGGGCGCAGATACGCAGTATTTT	CASSAQRGADTQYF
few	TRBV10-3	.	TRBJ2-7	TGTGCCATCAGTGAGGGGGATTGGGACGAGCAGTACTTC	CAISEGDWDEQYF
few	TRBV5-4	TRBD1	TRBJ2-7	TGTGCCAGCAGACCCGGGACAGGGTCCTACGAGCAGTACTTC	CASRPGTGSYEQYF
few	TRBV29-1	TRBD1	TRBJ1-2	TGCAGCGTTGAGGGACAGGGGGCTAACTATGGCTACACCTTC	CSVEGQGANYGYTF
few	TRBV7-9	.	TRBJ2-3	TGTGCCAGCAGCCACAGCTCCCCCGCTAGCACAGATACGCAGTATTTT	CASSHSSPASTDTQYF
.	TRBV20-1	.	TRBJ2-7	TGCAGTGCCCTTACAGGGCACGAGCAGTACTTC	CSALTGHEQYF
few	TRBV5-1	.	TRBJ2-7	TGCGCCAGCAGCTTGCGGGACACAAAGGGAGAGCAGTACTTC	CASSLRDTKGEQYF
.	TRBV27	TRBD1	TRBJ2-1	TGTGCCAGCAGTTATAACAGGGGATTCTACAATGAGCAGTTCTTC	CASSYNRGFYNEQFF
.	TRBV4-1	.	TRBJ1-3	TGCGCCAGCAGCCAAGAGCGGGACCCGGGGTCTGGAAACACCATATATTTT	CASSQERDPGSGNTIYF
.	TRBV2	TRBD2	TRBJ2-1	TGTGCCAGCGAGCTAGCGGGGGGCCCTGGGCAGTTCTTC	CASELAGGPGQFF
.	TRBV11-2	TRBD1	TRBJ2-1	TGTGCCAGCACCCCTCGGTCCGGGACAGGCTACAATGAGCAGTTCTTC	CASTPRSGTGYNEQFF
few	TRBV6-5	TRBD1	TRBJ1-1	TGTGCCAGCAGGTACAGGGGGCGGATCGCTGAAGCTTTCTTT	CASRYRGRIAEAFF
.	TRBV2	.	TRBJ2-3	TGTGCCAGCAGTGAACAGGGTACCACAGATACGCAGTATTTT	CASSEQGTTDTQYF
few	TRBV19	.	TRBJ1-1	TGTGCCAGTAGGGGAGGGCCCGGAGAGAACACTGAAGCTTTCTTT	CASRGGPGENTEAFF
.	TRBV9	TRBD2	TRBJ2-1	TGTGCCAGCAGCCCCACGGGAGGTGGGTACGCTGGCAATGAGCAGTTCTTC	CASSPTGGGYAGNEQFF
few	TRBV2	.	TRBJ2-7	TGTGCCAGCAGCCCCTATACATCCCGAGGATCCTACGAGCAGTACTTC	CASSPYTSRGSYEQYF